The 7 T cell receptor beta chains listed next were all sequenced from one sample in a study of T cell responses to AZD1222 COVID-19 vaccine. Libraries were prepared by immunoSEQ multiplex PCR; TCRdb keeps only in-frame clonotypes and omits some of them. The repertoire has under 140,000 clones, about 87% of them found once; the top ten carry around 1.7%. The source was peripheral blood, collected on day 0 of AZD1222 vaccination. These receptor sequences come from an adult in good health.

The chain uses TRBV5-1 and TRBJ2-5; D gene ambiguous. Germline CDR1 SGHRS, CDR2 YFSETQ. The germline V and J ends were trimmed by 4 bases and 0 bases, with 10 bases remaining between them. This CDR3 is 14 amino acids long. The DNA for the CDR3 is TGCGCCAGCAGCCTTTACGTAGACCAAGAGACCCAGTACTTC. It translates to CASSLYVDQETQYF.

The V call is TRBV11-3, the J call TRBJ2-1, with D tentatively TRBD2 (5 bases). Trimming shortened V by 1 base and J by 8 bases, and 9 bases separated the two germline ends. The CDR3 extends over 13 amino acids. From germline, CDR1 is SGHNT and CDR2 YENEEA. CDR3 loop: CASSLGEGDEQFF. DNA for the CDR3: TGTGCCAGCAGCTTAGGCGAGGGCGATGAGCAGTTCTTC. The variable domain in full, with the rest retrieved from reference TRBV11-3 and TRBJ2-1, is EAGVVQSPRYKIIEKKQPVAFWCNPISGHNTLYWYLQNLGQGPELLIRYENEEAVDDSQLPKDRFSAERLKGVDSTLKIQPAELGDSAVYLCASSLGEGDEQFFGPGTRLTVL.

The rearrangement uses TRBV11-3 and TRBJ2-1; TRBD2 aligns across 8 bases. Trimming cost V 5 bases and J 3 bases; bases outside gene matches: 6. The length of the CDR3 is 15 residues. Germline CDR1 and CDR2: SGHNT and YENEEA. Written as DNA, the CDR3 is TGTGCCAGCAGCGTTACTAGCGGATACTACAATGAGCAGTTCTTC. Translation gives CASSVTSGYYNEQFF.

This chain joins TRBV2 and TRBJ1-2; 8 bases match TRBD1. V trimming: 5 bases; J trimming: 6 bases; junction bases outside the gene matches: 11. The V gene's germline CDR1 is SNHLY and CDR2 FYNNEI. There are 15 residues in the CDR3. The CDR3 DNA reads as TGTGCCAGCAGTTCCTATCGGGCAGGGGGCCATGGCTACACCTTC. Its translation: CASSSYRAGGHGYTF.

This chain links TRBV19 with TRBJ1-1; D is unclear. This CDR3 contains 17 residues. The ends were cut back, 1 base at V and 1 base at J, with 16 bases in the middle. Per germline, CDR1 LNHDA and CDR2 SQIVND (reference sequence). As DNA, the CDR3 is TGTGCCAGTAGTATAGGGTATTCGGATCTGAGGAACACTGAAGCTTTCTTT. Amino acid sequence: CASSIGYSDLRNTEAFF.

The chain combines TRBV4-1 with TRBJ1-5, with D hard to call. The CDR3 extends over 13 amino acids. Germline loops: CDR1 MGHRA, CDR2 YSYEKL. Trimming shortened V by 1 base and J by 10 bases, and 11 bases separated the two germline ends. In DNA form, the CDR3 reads TGCGCCAGCAGCCAAGTTGGAGAGAGACCCCAGCATTTT. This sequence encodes CASSQVGERPQHF.

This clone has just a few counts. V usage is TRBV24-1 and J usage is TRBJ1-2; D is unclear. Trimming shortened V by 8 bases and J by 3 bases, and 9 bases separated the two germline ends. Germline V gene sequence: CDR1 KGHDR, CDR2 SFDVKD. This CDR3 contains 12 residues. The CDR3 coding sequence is TGTGCCACCAAGGCCGGGTACTATGGCTACACCTTC. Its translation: CATKAGYYGYTF.